This T cell receptor (beta chain) was retrieved from a study of cytomegalovirus exposure and HLA in healthy donors. Points from the study as a whole: The study put roughly 160 TCR beta chains on its list as cytomegalovirus-associated. In vitro, a few CMV-associated chains proved specific for CMV antigens. A classifier reportedly called cytomegalovirus status with high sensitivity and specificity. Reportedly, a later analysis found an Asian-associated ancestry cluster had fewer N-insertions than the approximately 670-donor mean.

V lost 2 bases, J lost 4 bases, and 8 bases lay in between. The CDR3 covers 13 residues. From germline, CDR1 is SNHLY and CDR2 FYNNEI. Comments on this clone: As yet, its antigen is unknown.

13 Jbeta primers and 60 Vbeta primers were used for the PCR. The table came from immunoSEQ multiplex PCR; TCRdb's copy has only in-frame clones and leaves some out. The repertoire holds around 130,000 clones, with 75% to 80% as singletons. The rearrangement links TRBV2 to TRBJ1-2; D call uncertain. The source of this sequence is a woman between 55 and 75 years old in good health and CMV-seronegative. What was sequenced was PBMCs. CDR3 sequence (DNA): TGTGCCAGCAGTGAACGGGAGTCCTATGGCTACACCTTC. Its translation is CASSERESYGYTF.